Following are 27 T cell receptor beta chains from one sample sequenced in a study of shared clonotypes between healthy human individuals. Assay used: immunoSEQ multiplex PCR; TCRdb lists only in-frame clones, some missing. The sample yields approximately 720,000 clones, about 78% seen once. The sequenced material came from memory CD4+ T cells sorted from blood. The sample's subset: CD45RA-negative fraction. The receptors derive from a woman aged 25 to 39 in good health.

This chain joins TRBV28 and TRBJ1-3; D is uncertain. The germline CDR1 and CDR2 sequences are MDHEN and SYDVKM. Trimming removed 8 bases at V and 4 bases at J, with 15 bases between. This CDR3 has 14 residues. The CDR3 coding sequence is TGTGCCAGCCGATCACAGACACTCGGAAACACCATATATTTT. Its protein product is CASRSQTLGNTIYF.

This clone has a handful of counts. The rearrangement links TRBV6-1 to TRBJ1-2; D is undetermined. The CDR3 loop spans 15 amino acids. V lost 6 bases and J 1 base, leaving 15 bases between the germline ends. CDR1 is MNHNS, CDR2 SASEGT, per germline. The CDR3, as DNA: TGTGCCAGCAGCGGTACTACAGATCGTAACTATGGCTACACCTTC. Protein: CASSGTTDRNYGYTF.

The table lists this clone with a count of one. This sequence joins TRBV11-2 and TRBJ1-3; D unresolved. The germline CDR1 and CDR2 sequences are SGHAT and FQNNGV. The CDR3 contains 17 residues. Trimming removed 1 base at V and 5 bases at J, with 18 bases between. The CDR3 protein is CASSLGTRRAERNTIYF. The CDR3 DNA reads as TGTGCCAGCAGCTTAGGAACCCGACGGGCCGAGAGAAACACCATATATTTT.

V and J are TRBV6-5 and TRBJ2-1; 9 bases align to TRBD1. From germline, CDR1 is MNHEY and CDR2 SVGAGI. J was trimmed by 5 bases and V by 5 bases; bases with no gene match: 7. The CDR3 runs to 15 residues. The CDR3 DNA reads as TGTGCCAGCAGTGTGGACAGGGGCCCTAACAATGAGCAGTTCTTC. It specifies CASSVDRGPNNEQFF.

This chain links TRBV6-1 with TRBJ2-7, with 8 bases matching TRBD1. The germline V gene encodes CDR1 MNHNS and CDR2 SASEGT. V dropped 6 bases and J dropped 4; count of bases not matched to a gene: 5. There are 13 residues in the CDR3. The CDR3 DNA is TGTGCCAGCAGAAAGGACAGGGCTTACGAGCAGTACTTC. Residues: CASRKDRAYEQYF.

In this sample, this clone turned up a few times. The rearrangement joins TRBV15 to TRBJ2-7; 7 nucleotides agree with TRBD2. CDR1 and CDR2 from the germline V gene are LNHNV and YYDKDF (reference sequence). V lost 5 bases and J lost 3; bases outside the gene matches: 4. The CDR3 covers 13 residues. DNA of the CDR3: TGTGCCACCAGCGGGGGGGATTTCTACGAGCAGTACTTC. Its translation: CATSGGDFYEQYF.

With respect to this clone: Possible read error: a much larger clone is one base away. The rearrangement links TRBV28 to TRBJ2-2; D uncertain. V lost 6 bases and J lost 9, with 11 bases in between. The CDR3 has 12 amino acids. CDR1 and CDR2 (germline): MDHEN, SYDVKM. CDR3 DNA: TGTGCCAGCAGGCGTAAGCCCAGGGAGCTGTTTTTT. It encodes CASRRKPRELFF.

The chain links TRBV28 to TRBJ1-2; D perhaps matches TRBD1 (5 bases). Trimming cost V 6 bases and J 6 bases, with 14 bases left between them. Germline lookup yields CDR1 MDHEN and CDR2 SYDVKM. This CDR3 region has 13 residues. In DNA form, the CDR3 reads TGTGCCAGCAGCCTCATTGCAGGGAATGGCTACACCTTC. Protein: CASSLIAGNGYTF.

This rearrangement joins TRBV18 to TRBJ2-7; the D is unclear. CDR1 and CDR2 (germline): KGHSH, LQKENI. Deletions cut 3 bases from V and 5 bases from J, with 17 bases between. The CDR3 totals 15 residues. The DNA of the CDR3 is TGTGCCAGCTCACCGGGCGCAACAAAACGGAACGAGCAGTACTTC. Translated: CASSPGATKRNEQYF.

This chain joins TRBV13 and TRBJ2-7; no clear D. Between the trimmed V and J ends, which lost 0 bases and 2 bases, there was a span of 8 bases. Germline CDR1 PRHDT, CDR2 FYEKMQ (reference sequence). This CDR3 has 14 residues. The CDR3 here is CASSLGLPTYEQYF. The DNA for the CDR3 is TGTGCCAGCAGCTTAGGACTACCAACCTACGAGCAGTACTTC.

Turning to this clone: Just one base apart from a much larger clone, this may be a read error. This specimen includes other DNA sequences encoding the same CDR3. The V call is TRBV2, the J call TRBJ1-1, with D possibly matching TRBD1 (6 bases). Trimming cost V 3 bases and J 1 base, with 9 bases left between them. CDR3 length equals 14 residues. Germline CDR1 and CDR2: SNHLY and FYNNEI. The CDR3: CASSDQGSNTEAFF. Written as DNA, the CDR3 is TGTGCCAGCAGTGACCAGGGGTCGAACACTGAAGCTTTCTTT.

This rearrangement joins TRBV19 to TRBJ1-1; TRBD1 is a possible D gene (6 bases). The CDR3 loop spans 13 amino acids. Germline values: CDR1 LNHDA, CDR2 SQIVND (reference sequence). Between the trimmed V and J ends, which lost 7 bases and 3 bases, there was a span of 12 bases. The CDR3 here is CASNRGTYTEAFF. Written as DNA, the CDR3 is TGTGCCAGTAACCGGGGGACATACACTGAAGCTTTCTTT.

This clone was counted between two and nine times. Other DNA sequences in the same sample also yield this CDR3. CDR3 residues: CASSLQGMNTEAFF. The CDR3 bases are TGTGCCAGCTCCCTACAGGGCATGAACACTGAAGCTTTCTTT. The V and J genes are TRBV27 and TRBJ1-1; possible D gene TRBD1, 6 bases. Germline V gene sequence: CDR1 MNHEY, CDR2 SMNVEV (reference sequence). This CDR3 has 14 residues. V was pared by 8 bases and J by 0 bases, with 13 bases between.

This chain joins TRBV4-1 and TRBJ2-2; D ambiguous. The CDR3 loop spans 13 amino acids. V was pared by 0 bases and J by 8 bases, with 7 bases between. Looked up from germline, CDR1 is MGHRA and CDR2 is YSYEKL. The CDR3 loop is CASSQDNPGELFF. DNA for the CDR3: TGCGCCAGCAGCCAAGACAACCCTGGGGAGCTGTTTTTT.

This clone has only a few counts. The J gene is TRBJ1-4, the V gene TRBV28; D uncertain. Germline assignment: CDR1 MDHEN and CDR2 SYDVKM. V was shortened by 11 bases and J by 0 bases, with 16 bases between the two germline ends. This CDR3 is built from 15 residues. CDR3 in DNA: TGTGCCTCCTCGGACGCCGAGGCAACTAATGAAAAACTGTTTTTT. It encodes CASSDAEATNEKLFF. Complete variable domain (other parts from reference TRBV28 and TRBJ1-4): DVKVTQSSRYLVKRTGEKVFLECVQDMDHENMFWYRQDPGLGLRLIYFSYDVKMKEKGDIPEGYSVSREKKERFSLILESASTNQTSMYLCASSDAEATNEKLFFGSGTQLSVL.

The chain recombines TRBV7-8 with TRBJ2-5; no clear D. Germline V gives CDR1 SGHVS, CDR2 FQNEAQ. The CDR3 spans 15 residues. V lost 4 bases to trimming and J lost 2 bases, with 14 bases between them. This CDR3 reads CASSSEVRGQETQYF. CDR3 nucleotides: TGTGCCAGCAGCTCAGAAGTGCGAGGACAAGAGACCCAGTACTTC. Using reference TRBV7-8 and TRBJ2-5 for the parts outside the CDR3, the full variable domain is GAGVSQSPRYKVAKRGQDVALRCDPISGHVSLFWYQQALGQGPEFLTYFQNEAQLDKSGLPSDRFFAERPEGSVSTLKIQRTQQEDSAVYLCASSSEVRGQETQYFGPGTRLLVL.

The J gene is TRBJ2-3, the V gene TRBV9; TRBD2 matches 15 bases. Trimming removed 4 bases from V and 6 bases from J; junction bases left unmatched: 9. Germline lookup yields CDR1 SGDLS and CDR2 YYNGEE. This CDR3 comprises 17 residues. The CDR3 coding sequence is TGTGCCAGCAGCACCTGGACTAGCGGGAGGGCCAGTGATACGCAGTATTTT. Its translation: CASSTWTSGRASDTQYF. The full variable domain, with the rest looked up from reference TRBV9 and TRBJ2-3, is DSGVTQTPKHLITATGQRVTLRCSPRSGDLSVYWYQQSLDQGLQFLIQYYNGEERAKGNILERFSAQQFPDLHSELNLSSLELGDSALYFCASSTWTSGRASDTQYFGPGTRLTVL.

The chain couples TRBV4-1 to TRBJ2-1; D remains ambiguous. V was trimmed by 2 bases and J by 0 bases, leaving 11 bases between them. The germline CDR1 and CDR2 sequences are MGHRA and YSYEKL. The CDR3 has 16 residues. CDR3 coding DNA: TGCGCCAGCAGCCAACATTACAAGAGCTCCTACAATGAGCAGTTCTTC. Translated, it gives CASSQHYKSSYNEQFF.

This clone was counted many times. This chain connects TRBV4-2 to TRBJ1-2; unclear D gene. Trimming took off 8 bases at V and 5 bases at J, with 15 bases between the two ends. Germline values: CDR1 LGHNA, CDR2 YNFKEQ. The CDR3 runs 13 residues. CDR3 protein: CASSPGENYGYTF. The DNA for the CDR3 is TGTGCCAGCTCCCCGGGAGAAAATTATGGCTACACCTTC.

This clone showed up many times. This chain joins TRBV5-6 and TRBJ1-2, with a possible D match to TRBD1 (6 bases). V shed 0 bases and J shed 4 bases, with 25 bases lying between them. This CDR3 is 19 amino acids long. Germline V gene sequence: CDR1 SGHDT, CDR2 YYEEEE. This CDR3 reads CASSLAGIPGGGGSYGYTF. The CDR3 DNA is TGTGCCAGCAGCTTGGCCGGAATCCCGGGCGGAGGGGGGAGCTATGGCTACACCTTC.

The V gene is TRBV29-1, the J gene TRBJ2-7; TRBD2 matches 8 bases. Germline V CDR1 and CDR2: SQVTM, ANQGSEA. This CDR3 region has 14 residues. J was trimmed by 2 bases and V by 5 bases; bases with no gene match: 8. CDR3 DNA sequence: TGCAGCGTTAAACGGGCGGGAGGACCCTACGAGCAGTACTTC. It codes for CSVKRAGGPYEQYF.

The chain joins TRBV9 to TRBJ1-5; D is uncertain. In germline, CDR1 is SGDLS, CDR2 YYNGEE. The CDR3 is made up of 15 amino acids. V lost 4 bases and J 7 bases, leaving 18 bases between the germline ends. The CDR3 DNA reads as TGTGCCAGCAGCCCGGGGAACACCGGCGGACAGCCCCAGCATTTT. Its protein is CASSPGNTGGQPQHF.

The V call is TRBV2, the J call TRBJ2-7; no clear D gene. The CDR3 contains 14 residues. Looked up from germline, CDR1 is SNHLY and CDR2 is FYNNEI. The ends were cut back, 5 bases at V and 0 bases at J, with 11 bases in the middle. The CDR3 nucleotides read TGTGCCAGCAGTTCCGCCGGGTTCTCCTACGAGCAGTACTTC. Its protein is CASSSAGFSYEQYF.

The gene calls are TRBV19 and TRBJ2-5; 7 bases match TRBD2. The germline V gene encodes CDR1 LNHDA and CDR2 SQIVND (reference sequence). This CDR3 comprises 15 residues. The trim removed 4 bases at V and 2 bases at J, leaving 7 bases unmatched. Written as DNA, the CDR3 is TGTGCCAGTAGTACTCTAGCGGTTTCTCAAGAGACCCAGTACTTC. This encodes CASSTLAVSQETQYF. Using reference TRBV19 and TRBJ2-5 for the parts outside the CDR3, the full variable domain is DGGITQSPKYLFRKEGQNVTLSCEQNLNHDAMYWYRQDPGQGLRLIYYSQIVNDFQKGDIAEGYSVSREKKESFPLTVTSAQKNPTAFYLCASSTLAVSQETQYFGPGTRLLVL.

The chain is built from TRBV27 and TRBJ2-3; 9 bases fit TRBD2. The junction had 1 base not matched to a gene; V was cut back by 5 bases and J by 1 base. The CDR3 totals 14 residues. Germline CDR1 and CDR2: MNHEY and SMNVEV (reference sequence). The CDR3 DNA reads as TGTGCCAGCAGTAGACTAGCGGGCACAGATACGCAGTATTTT. As protein: CASSRLAGTDTQYF.

The rearrangement links TRBV27 to TRBJ1-2; 7 nucleotides line up with TRBD1. The V and J ends lost 5 bases and 5 bases, in that order; junction bases with no gene match: 8. The CDR3 spans 14 residues. Germline lookup yields CDR1 MNHEY and CDR2 SMNVEV (reference sequence). The CDR3 DNA is TGTGCCAGCAGTCCCATGGGACAGTTGTATGGCTACACCTTC. Its protein product is CASSPMGQLYGYTF.

The chain uses TRBV14 and TRBJ2-7, with 7 bases that match TRBD2. V shed 4 bases, J shed 3 bases, and the junction held 3 bases outside the gene matches. The CDR3 totals 13 residues. Germline loops: CDR1 SGHDN, CDR2 FVKESK. CDR3 DNA sequence: TGTGCCAGCAGCCCCCGGGGGGTCTACGAGCAGTACTTC. Encoded protein: CASSPRGVYEQYF. The full variable domain, completed using reference TRBV14 and TRBJ2-7, is EAGVTQFPSHSVIEKGQTVTLRCDPISGHDNLYWYRRVMGKEIKFLLHFVKESKQDESGMPNNRFLAERTGGTYSTLKVQPAELEDSGVYFCASSPRGVYEQYFGPGTRLTVT.